The 4 T cell receptor beta chains presented below share a single source sample, sequenced in a study of early stage breast cancer tumors. Assay: immunoSEQ multiplex PCR; the TCRdb copy retains only in-frame clones and omits some. The sample holds tens of thousands of clones, roughly 80% seen once. What was sequenced was blood. The receptors here all came from a person in their twenties or thirties with breast cancer.

V is TRBV20-1 and J is TRBJ2-7; 7 bases match TRBD1. V shed 1 base and J 6 bases; nucleotides not matched to a gene: 0. From germline, CDR1 is DFQATT and CDR2 SNEGSKA (reference sequence). This CDR3 has 11 amino acids. This CDR3 reads CSARGDSEQYF. The CDR3 bases are TGCAGTGCTAGAGGGGACAGCGAGCAGTACTTC.

This clone was seen more than once but under ten times. This chain uses TRBV10-3 with TRBJ2-3; D is perhaps TRBD1 or TRBD2 (5 bases each). V gave up 7 bases and J gave up 5 bases, with 16 bases separating them. The CDR3 is made up of 14 amino acids. The V gene's germline CDR1 is ENHRY and CDR2 SYGVKD. CDR3 protein: CAINGAGGEDTQYF. In nucleotides, the CDR3 is TGTGCCATCAACGGGGCTGGGGGAGAAGATACGCAGTATTTT.

The V and J genes are TRBV15 and TRBJ2-1; D not resolved. The CDR3 is 15 residues long. V was shortened by 3 bases and J by 0 bases, with 9 bases between the two germline ends. Germline CDR1 and CDR2: LNHNV and YYDKDF (reference sequence). The chain's CDR3 is CATSSARSSYNEQFF. The CDR3 DNA reads TGTGCCACCAGCAGCGCCCGGAGCTCCTACAATGAGCAGTTCTTC.

This sequence joins TRBV14 and TRBJ1-2, with 8 bases lining up with TRBD1. The CDR3 loop spans 14 amino acids. Germline V gives CDR1 SGHDN, CDR2 FVKESK. Trimming removed 4 bases from V and 7 bases from J; junction bases left unmatched: 8. The CDR3 DNA reads TGTGCCAGCAGCCCGGACAGGGCCCTGGGTGGCTACACCTTC. Protein: CASSPDRALGGYTF.